The clone carrying this T cell receptor beta chain was seen a few times. The data were produced by immunoSEQ multiplex PCR, yet TCRdb's version contains in-frame clones alone and is incomplete. The data hold about 150,000 clones, with 80% to 90% observed a single time. The CDR3 length is 17 residues. V was cut by 5 bases and J by 3 bases, with 21 bases left in between. Germline V gene data show CDR1 as MNHEY and CDR2 as SMNVEV (reference sequence). The record originates from a study of blood T cell repertoires in COVID-19. Sequencing input: peripheral blood. The rearrangement joins TRBV27 to TRBJ2-3, with D possibly matching TRBD2 (5 bases). The clonotype comes from a woman aged 55 to 70 with active COVID-19. CDR3 sequence (DNA): TGTGCCAGCAGTGGCGTTCCCTGGACTGCGTGGACAGATACGCAGTATTTT. Its translation: CASSGVPWTAWTDTQYF.